This TCR beta chain came from a study of blood T cell repertoires in COVID-19. Clinical history as reported by participants underpinned cohort assignment. The V segment lost 4 bases and the J segment 4 bases; nucleotides outside the gene matches: 10. Germline CDR1 and CDR2: SGHRS and YFSETQ. This CDR3 is 15 amino acids long. Original handling: By means of reference gene primer amplification, nucleated cell counts were estimated. Produced via immunoSEQ multiplex PCR; TCRdb's table is partial and in-frame only. V, J and clone size were drawn from that table, and D and trimming were deduced from the DNA. The sample includes approximately 150,000 clones, roughly nine tenths of them seen just once.

The receptor comes from a human donor with acute COVID-19. The donor label of this sample is uncertain. This rearrangement joins TRBV5-1 to TRBJ1-2; TRBD1 aligns across 7 bases. Sequenced material: PBMCs or T cells enriched from blood (not recorded which). The CDR3 nucleotides are TGCGCCAGCAGCCAAGGAGACAGGGAGGCCTATGGCTACACCTTC. Translation: CASSQGDREAYGYTF. The entire variable domain, with the rest obtained from reference TRBV5-1 and TRBJ1-2, is as follows: KAGVTQTPRYLIKTRGQQVTLSCSPISGHRSVSWYQQTPGQGLQFLFEYFSETQRNKGNFPGRFSGRQFSNSRSEMNVSTLELGDSALYLCASSQGDREAYGYTFGSGTRLTVV.